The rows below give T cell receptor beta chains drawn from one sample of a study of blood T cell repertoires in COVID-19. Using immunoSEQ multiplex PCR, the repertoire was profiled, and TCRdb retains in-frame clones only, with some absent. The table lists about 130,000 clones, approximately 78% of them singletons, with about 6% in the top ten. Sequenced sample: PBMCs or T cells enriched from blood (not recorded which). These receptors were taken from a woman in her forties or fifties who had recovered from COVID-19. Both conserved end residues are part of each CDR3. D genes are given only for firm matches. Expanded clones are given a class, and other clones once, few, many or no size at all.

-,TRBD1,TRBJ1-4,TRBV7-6,CASSEQGASETNEKLFF,TGTGCCAGCAGCGAACAGGGGGCGTCGGAAACTAATGAAAAACTGTTTTTT
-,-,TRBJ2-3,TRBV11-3,CASSHGTSPSTDTQYF,TGTGCCAGCAGCCACGGGACATCGCCTAGCACAGATACGCAGTATTTT
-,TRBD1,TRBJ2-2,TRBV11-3,CASGTVDTGELFF,TGTGCCAGCGGGACAGTGGACACCGGGGAGCTGTTTTTT
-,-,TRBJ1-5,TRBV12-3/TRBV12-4,CASSLAQPQHF,TGTGCCAGCAGTTTGGCTCAGCCCCAGCATTTT
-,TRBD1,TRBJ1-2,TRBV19,CASSNTGQGYGYTF,TGTGCCAGTAGTAACACCGGACAGGGGTATGGCTACACCTTC
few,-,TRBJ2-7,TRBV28,CASSNSAAYEQYF,TGTGCCAGCAGTAATAGCGCGGCCTACGAGCAGTACTTC
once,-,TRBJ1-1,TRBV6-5,CASTLNKNTEAFF,TGTGCCAGCACTCTCAACAAGAACACTGAAGCTTTCTTT
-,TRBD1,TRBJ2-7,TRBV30,CAWSAGTGASYEQYF,TGTGCCTGGAGTGCCGGGACAGGGGCCTCCTACGAGCAGTACTTC
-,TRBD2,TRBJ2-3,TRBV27,CASSLFSGVTDTQYF,TGTGCCAGCAGTTTGTTTAGCGGGGTAACAGATACGCAGTATTTT
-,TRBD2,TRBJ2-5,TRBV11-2,CASSSTSGGQTQYF,TGTGCCAGCAGCTCTACTAGCGGGGGACAGACCCAGTACTTC
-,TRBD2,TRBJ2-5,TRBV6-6,CASSQPRVAGDWETQYF,TGTGCCAGCAGTCAACCACGGGTAGCGGGGGATTGGGAGACCCAGTACTTC
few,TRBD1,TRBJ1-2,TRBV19,CASRSDRGDFLYGYTF,TGTGCCAGTAGGAGCGACAGGGGGGATTTCCTCTATGGCTACACCTTC
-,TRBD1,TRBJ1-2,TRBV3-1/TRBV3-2,CASSQETGGPYGYTF,TGTGCCAGCAGCCAAGAGACAGGGGGCCCCTATGGCTACACCTTC
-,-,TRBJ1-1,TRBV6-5,CASSPRSIANTEAFF,TGTGCCAGCAGCCCCCGGAGTATAGCGAACACTGAAGCTTTCTTT
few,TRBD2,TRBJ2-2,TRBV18,CASSPQLAGAGELFF,TGTGCCAGCTCACCACAACTAGCGGGGGCCGGGGAGCTGTTTTTT
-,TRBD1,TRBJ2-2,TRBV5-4,CASSSRGQGLAGELFF,TGTGCCAGCAGCTCCCGGGGACAGGGATTAGCCGGGGAGCTGTTTTTT
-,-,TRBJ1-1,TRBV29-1,CSVVNTEAFF,TGCAGCGTCGTTAACACTGAAGCTTTCTTT
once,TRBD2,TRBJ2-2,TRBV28,CASSRSGTGSGELFF,TGTGCCAGCAGCCGGAGCGGGACGGGGTCCGGGGAGCTGTTTTTT
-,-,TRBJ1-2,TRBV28,CASRSARGAGYGYTF,TGTGCCAGCAGATCCGCCCGGGGGGCCGGCTATGGCTACACCTTC
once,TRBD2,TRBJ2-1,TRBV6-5,CASSYGSGGDNEQFF,TGTGCCAGCAGTTACGGTAGCGGGGGGGACAATGAGCAGTTCTTC
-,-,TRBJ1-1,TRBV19,CASSAGPANTEAFF,TGTGCCAGTAGTGCGGGACCGGCGAACACTGAAGCTTTCTTT
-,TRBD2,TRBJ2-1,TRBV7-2,CASSSRSGGTNEQFF,TGTGCCAGCAGCTCCCGCAGCGGGGGGACCAATGAGCAGTTCTTC
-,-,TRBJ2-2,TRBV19,CASSIPGLGEDTGELFF,TGTGCCAGTAGTATACCGGGCCTGGGGGAGGACACCGGGGAGCTGTTTTTT
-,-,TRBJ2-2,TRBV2,CASSEARANTGELFF,TGTGCCAGCAGTGAAGCGCGAGCGAACACCGGGGAGCTGTTTTTT
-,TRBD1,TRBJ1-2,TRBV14,CASSFDRGGYTF,TGTGCCAGCAGCTTTGACAGGGGCGGCTACACCTTC
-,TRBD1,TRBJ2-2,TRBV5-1,CASSPRTGDGELFF,TGCGCCAGCAGCCCGCGGACAGGGGACGGGGAGCTGTTTTTT
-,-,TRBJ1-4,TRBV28,CASGEVTNEKLFF,TGTGCCAGCGGAGAAGTAACTAATGAAAAACTGTTTTTT
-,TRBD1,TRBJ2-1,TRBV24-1,CATSDETGERPLDEQFF,TGTGCCACCAGTGATGAGACAGGGGAGAGACCGCTGGATGAGCAGTTCTTC
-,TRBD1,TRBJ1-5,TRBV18,CASSLAILGGTQPQHF,TGTGCCAGCTCACTGGCAATACTAGGGGGCACTCAGCCCCAGCATTTT
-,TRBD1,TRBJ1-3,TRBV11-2,CASSFSGTGWGNTIYF,TGTGCCAGCAGCTTCTCCGGGACAGGGTGGGGAAACACCATATATTTT